These 27 T cell receptor beta chains were sequenced from one sample in a study of CXCR3-negative and CXCR3-positive naive CD8 T cells. Notes on the study in general: CXCR3-expressing naive cells carried TRB CDR3s more hydrophobic than those of CXCR3-negative naive cells.

Which antigens these TCRs recognize remains unknown. 5' RACE with UMI labels generated the TRB cDNA libraries. One entry per CDR3 protein, without DNA, is what TCRdb gives after re-calling the 5' RACE reads. The sample has some 100,000 distinct CDR3 sequences. The source material was naive CXCR3+ CD8+ T cells from blood. Subset: CD45RO-CCR7+CD27+CD95- naive CD8+ T cells expressing CXCR3 (TNR3+). These receptors came from a human donor in good health. Some clones in this sample may be carry-over from other donors' samples.

The J gene is TRBJ1-5, the V gene TRBV12-3 or TRBV12-4; TCRdb lists TRBD1, though no DNA is available to test this call. The CDR3 loop spans 12 amino acids. The CDR3 sequence: CASSFSPQPQHF.

V is TRBV28 and J is TRBJ2-4. The CDR3 is 15 residues long. The germline gives CDR1 MDHEN, CDR2 SYDVKM. The CDR3 region is CASSLLVQAKNIQYF.

The chain carries TRBV12-3 or TRBV12-4 and TRBJ1-5; the TRBD1 assignment by TCRdb is unverifiable without DNA. The CDR3 consists of 13 residues. The CDR3 loop is CASSFRVSQPQHF.

The chain joins TRBV12-3 or TRBV12-4 to TRBJ2-1. This CDR3 has 13 residues. The CDR3 loop reads CASGNTIYNEQFF.

CDR3 protein: CASSHPTSGGTYQETQYF. This chain uses TRBV4-1 with TRBJ2-5; TCRdb indicates TRBD2, and absent DNA this call remains unverified. This CDR3 comprises 18 residues. In germline, CDR1 is MGHRA, CDR2 YSYEKL.

The chain joins TRBV10-3 to TRBJ2-5. Germline CDR1 reads ENHRY; CDR2 reads SYGVKD. The CDR3 consists of 13 residues. CDR3 region: CAIASIGQETQYF.

The genes are TRBV11-1 and TRBJ2-7; the TRBD2 assignment by TCRdb is unverifiable without DNA. The CDR3 is made up of 15 amino acids. Germline values: CDR1 SGHAT, CDR2 FQDESV (reference sequence). The CDR3 is CASSSLGGITYEQYF.

The rearrangement links TRBV6-2 or TRBV6-3 to TRBJ2-7. The CDR3 is made up of 14 amino acids. CDR1 is MNHEY and CDR2 is SVGEGT in the germline V gene. CDR3 sequence reads: CASSRSSDYYEQYF.

The V and J genes are TRBV7-8 and TRBJ2-3; TCRdb gives TRBD1 as the D gene, but with no DNA this cannot be confirmed. Germline V CDR1 and CDR2: SGHVS, FQNEAQ. The CDR3 runs 16 residues. The CDR3 is CASSLVYGRGYDTQYF.

This chain links TRBV27 with TRBJ1-5. This CDR3 spans 14 amino acids. CDR1 and CDR2 from the germline V gene are MNHEY and SMNVEV (reference sequence). CDR3 protein: CASSLGASNQPQHF.

V gene TRBV27 combines with J gene TRBJ2-7; TCRdb's assignment of TRBD1 cannot be checked, as there is no DNA. The CDR3 sequence is 16 residues long. Germline V lookup: CDR1 MNHEY, CDR2 SMNVEV (reference sequence). The CDR3 protein is CASSLSGTDASYEQYF.

The genes are TRBV28 and TRBJ2-3; lacking DNA, the TRBD2 call made by TCRdb goes unchecked. The CDR3 sequence is 13 residues long. Germline V gives CDR1 MDHEN, CDR2 SYDVKM. CDR3 protein: CASIGRGADTQYF. Full variable domain (missing parts from reference TRBV28 and TRBJ2-3): DVKVTQSSRYLVKRTGEKVFLECVQDMDHENMFWYRQDPGLGLRLIYFSYDVKMKEKGDIPEGYSVSREKKERFSLILESASTNQTSMYLCASIGRGADTQYFGPGTRLTVL.

This rearrangement joins TRBV15 to TRBJ1-1. CDR3 length equals 13 residues. Germline values: CDR1 LNHNV, CDR2 YYDKDF (reference sequence). The CDR3 here is CATSRDEWHKAFF.

CDR3 residues: CASSDRDSLNTEAFF. The V and J genes are TRBV9 and TRBJ1-1; TCRdb's assignment of TRBD1 cannot be checked, as there is no DNA. The CDR3 is 15 residues long. The germline V gene has CDR1 SGDLS and CDR2 YYNGEE.

J is TRBJ2-2 and V is TRBV7-2. The CDR3 sequence is 15 residues long. The germline V gene encodes CDR1 SGHTA and CDR2 FQGNSA. The CDR3 is CASSSRSFYTGELFF. Based on the CDR3 plus reference TRBV7-2 and TRBJ2-2, the full variable domain is GAGVSQSPSNKVTEKGKDVELRCDPISGHTALYWYRQSLGQGLEFLIYFQGNSAPDKSGLPSDRFSAERTGGSVSTLTIQRTQQEDSAVYLCASSSRSFYTGELFFGEGSRLTVL.

The chain combines TRBV12-3 or TRBV12-4 with TRBJ2-1; TCRdb designates TRBD2, a call that cannot be tested without DNA. The CDR3 contains 16 residues. The CDR3 sequence: CASSLEGGGWYNEQFF.

V gene TRBV2 combines with J gene TRBJ2-7; without DNA, the TCRdb call of TRBD2 cannot be checked. The germline V gene has CDR1 SNHLY and CDR2 FYNNEI. The CDR3 has 22 residues. CDR3 amino acids: CASSPEAAGTSGSNHYSYEQYF. Combining the CDR3 with reference TRBV2 and TRBJ2-7 gives the whole variable domain EPEVTQTPSHQVTQMGQEVILRCVPISNHLYFYWYRQILGQKVEFLVSFYNNEISEKSEIFDDQFSVERPDGSNFTLKIRSTKLEDSAMYFCASSPEAAGTSGSNHYSYEQYFGPGTRLTVT.

The rearrangement joins TRBV6-2 or TRBV6-3 to TRBJ1-2; TCRdb lists TRBD1, though no DNA is available to test this call. The CDR3 has 15 residues. Germline assignment: CDR1 MNHEY and CDR2 SVGEGT. CDR3 region: CASSYSNRGLDGYTF.

This chain links TRBV29-1 with TRBJ2-7; TCRdb gives TRBD1 as the D gene, but with no DNA this cannot be confirmed. Per germline, CDR1 SQVTM and CDR2 ANQGSEA. The CDR3 spans 15 residues. The CDR3 loop reads CSVEGGGSRSYEQYF.

V is TRBV4-1 and J is TRBJ2-7. The length of the CDR3 is 17 residues. Germline V gene sequence: CDR1 MGHRA, CDR2 YSYEKL. This CDR3 reads CASSQEEVRELLHEQYF.

The chain combines TRBV20-1 with TRBJ2-5; TCRdb picks TRBD1, but there is no DNA to check that call. The CDR3 consists of 14 residues. Germline assignment: CDR1 DFQATT and CDR2 SNEGSKA (reference sequence). The CDR3 loop reads CSAGTGLRQETQYF.

The chain recombines TRBV6-5 with TRBJ2-2; TCRdb gives TRBD2 as the D gene, but with no DNA this cannot be confirmed. CDR1 and CDR2 (germline): MNHEY, SVGAGI. The CDR3 covers 17 residues. The CDR3 is CASGYSMASGVAGELFF.

The chain links TRBV29-1 to TRBJ2-1; TCRdb's D gene call, TRBD2, goes unchecked for lack of DNA. The germline gives CDR1 SQVTM, CDR2 ANQGSEA. The CDR3 spans 11 residues. CDR3 loop: CSAGTRDEQFF.

The V gene is TRBV5-1, the J gene TRBJ2-1; TCRdb's D call, TRBD2, is unchecked because there is no DNA. The CDR3 is 17 residues long. Germline V lookup: CDR1 SGHRS, CDR2 YFSETQ. CDR3 region: CASSSREGFIFGNEQFF.

J is TRBJ2-1 and V is TRBV12-3 or TRBV12-4. The CDR3 runs 14 residues. The chain's CDR3 is CASSLVTTYNEQFF.

J is TRBJ2-3 and V is TRBV6-2 or TRBV6-3; TCRdb's D call of TRBD1 is untestable without DNA. The germline CDR1 and CDR2 sequences are MNHEY and SVGEGT. This CDR3 contains 17 residues. The CDR3 loop reads CASSYGPSGTSTDTQYF.

The rearrangement uses TRBV6-4 and TRBJ2-2; TCRdb outputs TRBD2, but without DNA this stays unchecked. CDR3 size: 16 residues. In germline, CDR1 is MRHNA, CDR2 SNTAGT. Here the CDR3 reads CASSDGTSGNTGELFF.